Shown below are 5 T cell receptor beta chains from a single sample sequenced in a study of blood T cell repertoires in COVID-19. Assay: immunoSEQ multiplex PCR; the TCRdb copy retains only in-frame clones and omits some. Among about 62,000 clones listed, roughly 88% were seen once. Sequencing used peripheral blood. The receptors stem from a woman of 80 years or more with acute or convalescent COVID-19.

The chain is built from TRBV2 and TRBJ2-5, with D uncertain. The V end lost 8 bases, the J end lost 7 bases, and 11 bases lay between the germline ends. The CDR3 runs to 11 residues. The V gene's germline CDR1 is SNHLY and CDR2 FYNNEI. CDR3 residues: CASGRWRTQYF. As DNA, the CDR3 is TGTGCCAGCGGTCGATGGAGGACCCAGTACTTC.

This clone was recorded at least ten times. The genes are TRBV7-9 and TRBJ1-3; 9 bases agree with TRBD1. V gave up 11 bases and J gave up 0 bases; unmatched junction bases: 5. The germline V gene has CDR1 SEHNR and CDR2 FQNEAQ (reference sequence). CDR3 length: 14 residues. The CDR3: CAGGTGNSGNTIYF. As DNA, the CDR3 is TGTGCCGGGGGGACAGGGAACTCTGGAAACACCATATATTTT.

This chain links TRBV5-5 with TRBJ1-5; D not resolved. Per the germline V gene, CDR1 is SGHKS and CDR2 is YYEKEE (reference sequence). The CDR3 runs to 15 residues. Trimming took off 1 base at V and 2 bases at J, with 10 bases between the two ends. The CDR3 reads CASSLLAERNQPQHF. Written as DNA, the CDR3 is TGTGCCAGCAGCTTGCTAGCAGAACGCAATCAGCCCCAGCATTTT.

V and J are TRBV19 and TRBJ1-2; TRBD1 is a possible D gene (6 bases). In germline, CDR1 is LNHDA, CDR2 SQIVND (reference sequence). V lost 5 bases and J 7 bases, leaving 23 bases between the germline ends. The CDR3 has 16 residues. The CDR3 region has the DNA TGTGCCAGTAGTGCCAGAACAGGGCAAGGAATGGGTGGCTACACCTTC. Its translation: CASSARTGQGMGGYTF.

CDR3 in amino acids: CASELGLSTDTQYF. The CDR3 DNA is TGTGCCAGCGAGTTAGGACTAAGCACAGATACGCAGTATTTT. The chain uses TRBV4-2 and TRBJ2-3; a weak D match, TRBD2 (6 bases). The CDR3 spans 14 residues. The V gene's germline CDR1 is LGHNA and CDR2 YNFKEQ. Between the trimmed V and J ends, which lost 8 bases and 0 bases, there was a span of 12 bases.